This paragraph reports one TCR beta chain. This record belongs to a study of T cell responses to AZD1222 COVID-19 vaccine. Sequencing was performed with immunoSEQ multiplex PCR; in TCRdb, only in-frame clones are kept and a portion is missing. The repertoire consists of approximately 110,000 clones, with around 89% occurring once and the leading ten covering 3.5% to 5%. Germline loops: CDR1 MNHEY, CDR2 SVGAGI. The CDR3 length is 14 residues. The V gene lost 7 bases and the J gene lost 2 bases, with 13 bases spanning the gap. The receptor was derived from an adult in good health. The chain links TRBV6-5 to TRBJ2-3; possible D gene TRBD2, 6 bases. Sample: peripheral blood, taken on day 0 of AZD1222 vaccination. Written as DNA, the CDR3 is TGTGCCAGCAAAACTAGCAGACACACAGATACGCAGTATTTT. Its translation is CASKTSRHTDTQYF.